Here is one T cell receptor (beta chain) with its context. This specimen comes from a study of blood T cell repertoires in COVID-19. V gave up 5 bases and J gave up 1 base, with 15 bases separating them. Germline V gene sequence: CDR1 SGHRS, CDR2 YFSETQ. The CDR3 length is 16 residues. Methods used by the authors: For nucleated cells, counts were estimated from reference gene primer amplification. The method was immunoSEQ multiplex PCR; TCRdb's version includes in-frame clones alone and lacks a portion of them. The DNA gave D and trimming, while V, J and clone size come from that table. The table records some 42,000 clones, roughly 87% of them present only once.

This receptor was identified in a human donor in a cohort sampled during active COVID-19. This rearrangement joins TRBV5-1 to TRBJ1-4; possibly TRBD1 for D (6 bases). The sample taken for sequencing was peripheral blood. As DNA, the CDR3 is TGCGCCAGCAGATCTACGTTACAGGGAACTAATGAAAAACTGTTTTTT. Translated: CASRSTLQGTNEKLFF.